These 26 T cell receptor beta chains were sequenced from one sample in a study of identical twins. TCRdb re-analysed the 5' RACE reads in MiXCR, keeping a single row per CDR3 protein. The data hold about 250,000 distinct CDR3 sequences, with more than 13% observed a single time. The specimen sequenced was memory (CD45RO+) T cells sorted from blood. The receptors shown here come from a woman under 30 in good health.

V and J are TRBV6-5 and TRBJ2-2; D not certain. Trimming shortened V by 0 bases and J by 3 bases, and 11 bases separated the two germline ends. Germline loops: CDR1 MNHEY, CDR2 SVGAGI. The CDR3 has 16 amino acids. CDR3 loop: CASSYSPYGYTGELFF. CDR3 bases: TGTGCCAGCAGTTACTCACCATACGGGTACACCGGGGAGCTGTTTTTT.

This chain uses TRBV11-2 with TRBJ2-1, with D possibly being TRBD1 (6 bases). This CDR3 region has 13 residues. Germline CDR1 SGHAT, CDR2 FQNNGV. V lost 8 bases and J 5 bases, leaving 13 bases between the germline ends. Here the CDR3 DNA reads TGTGCCAGCTTGCGACAGGTAAACAATGAGCAGTTCTTC. It specifies CASLRQVNNEQFF.

The table lists this clonotype with a few counts. This chain connects TRBV10-3 to TRBJ2-5, with D tentatively TRBD1 or TRBD2 (7 bases each). V lost 9 bases, J lost 1 base, and 15 bases lay in between. The CDR3 covers 14 residues. Per the germline V gene, CDR1 is ENHRY and CDR2 is SYGVKD. In nucleotides, the CDR3 is TGTGCCATAGCGGGACAGACAACCCAAGAGACCCAGTACTTC. Its translation is CAIAGQTTQETQYF.

The gene calls are TRBV9 and TRBJ1-2; the match to TRBD1 covers 7 bases. This CDR3 has 14 amino acids. Germline CDR1 and CDR2: SGDLS and YYNGEE. The trim removed 5 bases at V and 2 bases at J, leaving 6 bases unmatched. CDR3 region: CASSESGGNYGYTF. The CDR3 coding sequence is TGTGCCAGCAGTGAATCAGGGGGGAACTATGGCTACACCTTC.

The chain has TRBV5-1 and TRBJ2-1, with D possibly being TRBD2 (5 bases). The V and J ends lost 0 bases and 12 bases respectively, with 10 bases between them. The CDR3 is 12 amino acids. Germline CDR1 is SGHRS and CDR2 is YFSETQ. The CDR3 nucleotides read TGCGCCAGCAGCTTGGAAGCGGAAGGGCAGTTCTTC. As protein: CASSLEAEGQFF.

This clonotype occurred a few times. The chain combines TRBV7-9 with TRBJ1-3; D is possibly TRBD1 (6 bases). The CDR3 length is 13 residues. V gave up 3 bases and J gave up 10 bases, with 13 bases separating them. The germline V gene has CDR1 SEHNR and CDR2 FQNEAQ (reference sequence). Here the CDR3 reads CASSFSTGYTIYF. CDR3 DNA: TGTGCCAGCAGCTTCTCGACAGGCTATACCATATATTTT.

The gene calls are TRBV5-1 and TRBJ1-1, with 9 bases aligning to TRBD1. Per the germline V gene, CDR1 is SGHRS and CDR2 is YFSETQ. This CDR3 is 17 amino acids long. J lost 0 bases, V lost 3 bases, and 9 bases had no gene match. As DNA, the CDR3 is TGCGCCAGCAGCTCACAGGGGGCGAGTATGATGAACACTGAAGCTTTCTTT. As protein: CASSSQGASMMNTEAFF.

CDR3 DNA sequence: TGCGCCAGCAGCTTGGCGGGACACATCTCTGGGGCCAACGTCCTGACTTTC. Protein: CASSLAGHISGANVLTF. V usage is TRBV5-1 and J usage is TRBJ2-6, with D possibly matching TRBD1 (6 bases). Germline V gene data show CDR1 as SGHRS and CDR2 as YFSETQ. There are 17 residues in the CDR3. The V gene lost 0 bases and the J gene lost 0 bases, with 10 bases spanning the gap.

The genes are TRBV20-1 and TRBJ1-2, with D perhaps matching TRBD1 (5 bases). The length of the CDR3 is 13 residues. The germline V gene has CDR1 DFQATT and CDR2 SNEGSKA (reference sequence). V dropped 1 base and J dropped 3 bases, with 9 bases sitting between them. The CDR3 coding sequence is TGCAGTGCTAGAGTTCCGGGGCACTATGGCTACACCTTC. Encoded protein: CSARVPGHYGYTF.

The chain has TRBV3-1 and TRBJ2-5, with D possibly TRBD2 on 6 matching bases. Looked up from germline, CDR1 is LGHDT and CDR2 is YNNKEL (reference sequence). The V end lost 4 bases, the J end lost 4 bases, and 10 bases lay between the germline ends. This CDR3 is built from 13 residues. The CDR3 sequence: CASSLWRGETQYF. The CDR3 coding sequence is TGTGCCAGCAGCCTATGGAGGGGAGAGACCCAGTACTTC.

This clonotype was picked up a small number of times. The CDR3 here is CASSLALSTLSYEQYF. As DNA, the CDR3 is TGCGCCAGCAGCTTGGCCCTGAGTACATTATCCTACGAGCAGTACTTC. This chain links TRBV5-1 with TRBJ2-7; D call uncertain. The CDR3 sequence is 16 residues long. V shed 0 bases and J shed 1 base, with 14 bases lying between them. Germline CDR1 and CDR2: SGHRS and YFSETQ. Together with reference TRBV5-1 and TRBJ2-7, the CDR3 gives the full variable domain: KAGVTQTPRYLIKTRGQQVTLSCSPISGHRSVSWYQQTPGQGLQFLFEYFSETQRNKGNFPGRFSGRQFSNSRSEMNVSTLELGDSALYLCASSLALSTLSYEQYFGPGTRLTVT.

There are a few counts of this clonotype. The gene calls are TRBV7-2 and TRBJ1-6, with D tentatively TRBD1 (5 bases). V gave up 6 bases and J gave up 12 bases, with 12 bases separating them. In germline, CDR1 is SGHTA, CDR2 FQGNSA. The CDR3 has 12 residues. The CDR3 DNA sequence: TGTGCCAGCAGAAAGGGACCTTTACCCCTCCACTTT. Translated: CASRKGPLPLHF. The full variable domain, completed using reference TRBV7-2 and TRBJ1-6, is GAGVSQSPSNKVTEKGKDVELRCDPISGHTALYWYRQSLGQGLEFLIYFQGNSAPDKSGLPSDRFSAERTGGSVSTLTIQRTQQEDSAVYLCASRKGPLPLHFGNGTRLTVT.

The gene calls are TRBV3-1 and TRBJ2-3; TRBD2 is a possible D gene (6 bases). The V end was cut by 11 bases, the J end by 4 bases, with 22 bases between. Germline V lookup: CDR1 LGHDT, CDR2 YNNKEL (reference sequence). This CDR3 region has 15 residues. The CDR3, as DNA: TGTGCCTGCTGCCCCTTTGCAGCGGGTTCAGATACGCAGTATTTT. It translates to CACCPFAAGSDTQYF.

The chain's CDR3 is CSASPLGGQITDTQYF. The CDR3 DNA sequence: TGCAGTGCTAGCCCCTTAGGAGGACAGATAACAGATACGCAGTATTTT. The rearrangement links TRBV20-1 to TRBJ2-3, with a possible D match to TRBD1 (6 bases). Germline V gene data show CDR1 as DFQATT and CDR2 as SNEGSKA (reference sequence). Between the trimmed V and J ends, which lost 3 bases and 3 bases, there was a span of 19 bases. The CDR3 has 16 amino acids.

This clonotype has only a few counts. V is TRBV5-1 and J is TRBJ2-3; 9 bases match TRBD1. CDR3 length: 16 amino acids. CDR1 and CDR2 (germline): SGHRS, YFSETQ. Trimming took 0 bases from V and 4 from J; bases not matched to a gene: 6. The CDR3 is CASSLVHRGLADTQYF. Written as DNA, the CDR3 is TGCGCCAGCAGCTTGGTCCACAGGGGGCTCGCAGATACGCAGTATTTT.

This clonotype was seen more than once but under ten times. The J gene is TRBJ2-7, the V gene TRBV12-3 or TRBV12-4, with 9 bases matching TRBD1. The trim removed 5 bases at V and 4 bases at J, leaving 9 bases unmatched. CDR3 size: 15 residues. The DNA of the CDR3 is TGTGCCAGCAGTCGGGGGGACAGGGTGGAGTACGAGCAGTACTTC. Protein product: CASSRGDRVEYEQYF.

At least ten counts were recorded for this clonotype. The chain employs TRBV20-1 and TRBJ2-1; 10 bases align to TRBD2. CDR3 size: 13 residues. With V trimmed by 6 bases and J by 5 bases, 4 bases remained unmatched. Germline V gene sequence: CDR1 DFQATT, CDR2 SNEGSKA (reference sequence). Written as DNA, the CDR3 is TGCAGTGCGCTAGCGGGAGAACACAATGAGCAGTTCTTC. Its translation is CSALAGEHNEQFF.

V is TRBV20-1 and J is TRBJ2-2, with D unclear. The V and J ends lost 0 bases and 7 bases respectively, with 15 bases between them. The CDR3 extends over 15 amino acids. CDR1 and CDR2 (germline): DFQATT, SNEGSKA (reference sequence). The CDR3 loop is CSARDSERLSGELFF. The CDR3 DNA reads as TGCAGTGCTAGAGATTCTGAGCGTCTCAGCGGGGAGCTGTTTTTT.

This clonotype was seen at least ten times. This sequence joins TRBV12-3 or TRBV12-4 and TRBJ1-1; D may be TRBD1 (6 bases). The CDR3 contains 15 residues. V gave up 6 bases and J gave up 3 bases, with 17 bases separating them. CDR3 amino acids: CASSPRGSPYTEAFF. CDR3 DNA: TGTGCCAGCAGCCCCAGGGGAAGCCCGTACACTGAAGCTTTCTTT.

The chain recombines TRBV19 with TRBJ1-5; D remains ambiguous. Germline V gene sequence: CDR1 LNHDA, CDR2 SQIVND (reference sequence). Trimming shortened V by 2 bases and J by 3 bases, and 5 bases separated the two germline ends. The CDR3 has 13 amino acids. CDR3 sequence (DNA): TGTGCCAGTAGTATACGGCTCAATCAGCCCCAGCATTTT. The encoded protein is CASSIRLNQPQHF. Filled out from reference TRBV19 and TRBJ1-5, the complete variable domain reads DGGITQSPKYLFRKEGQNVTLSCEQNLNHDAMYWYRQDPGQGLRLIYYSQIVNDFQKGDIAEGYSVSREKKESFPLTVTSAQKNPTAFYLCASSIRLNQPQHFGDGTRLSIL.

Only a few counts were recorded for this clonotype. V is TRBV15 and J is TRBJ2-5; 8 positions agree with TRBD2. CDR1 LNHNV and CDR2 YYDKDF come from the germline V gene (reference sequence). J was trimmed by 4 bases and V by 4 bases; bases with no gene match: 8. CDR3 length: 15 amino acids. CDR3 coding DNA: TGTGCCACCAGCACAAAAACGGGGGGGCGAGAGACCCAGTACTTC. Amino acid sequence: CATSTKTGGRETQYF.

This chain connects TRBV29-1 to TRBJ1-2; 10 nucleotides match TRBD1. The CDR3 is 12 residues long. Germline V gene lookup returns CDR1 SQVTM and CDR2 ANQGSEA. Trimming at V came to 7 bases and at J to 8 bases, leaving 7 bases not matched to a gene. The CDR3 region is CSGGGQGDGYTF. CDR3 coding DNA: TGCAGCGGCGGAGGACAGGGGGACGGCTACACCTTC.

The chain recombines TRBV24-1 with TRBJ2-3, with 7 bases matching TRBD1. The CDR3 spans 13 residues. The V gene's germline CDR1 is KGHDR and CDR2 SFDVKD. V dropped 7 bases and J dropped 3; count of bases not matched to a gene: 3. CDR3 sequence reads: CATSRQGTDTQYF. DNA of the CDR3: TGTGCCACCAGCCGACAGGGAACAGATACGCAGTATTTT.

The chain links TRBV15 to TRBJ1-1, with a possible D match to TRBD1 (5 bases). Trimming removed 3 bases at V and 1 base at J, with 12 bases between. The CDR3 loop spans 15 amino acids. Germline CDR1 reads LNHNV; CDR2 reads YYDKDF (reference sequence). The CDR3 loop is CATSSRGNENTEAFF. The CDR3 DNA is TGTGCCACCAGCAGTCGGGGGAACGAGAACACTGAAGCTTTCTTT. Based on the CDR3 plus reference TRBV15 and TRBJ1-1, the full variable domain is DAMVIQNPRYQVTQFGKPVTLSCSQTLNHNVMYWYQQKSSQAPKLLFHYYDKDFNNEADTPDNFQSRRPNTSFCFLDIRSPGLGDTAMYLCATSSRGNENTEAFFGQGTRLTVV.

This clonotype has only a few counts. The rearrangement joins TRBV3-1 to TRBJ2-1, with 10 bases fitting TRBD2. Germline V gene sequence: CDR1 LGHDT, CDR2 YNNKEL (reference sequence). The junction had 1 base not matched to a gene; V was cut back by 8 bases and J by 6 bases. This CDR3 is built from 12 residues. The CDR3 loop reads CASASGSNEQFF. CDR3 in DNA: TGTGCCAGCGCTAGCGGGAGCAATGAGCAGTTCTTC.

The sample holds a few counts of this clonotype. This chain joins TRBV7-2 and TRBJ2-4, with D unresolved. Trimming cost V 5 bases and J 1 base, with 15 bases left between them. Germline V gives CDR1 SGHTA, CDR2 FQGNSA. This CDR3 region has 16 residues. The CDR3 region is CASSSSWVAAKNIQYF. The CDR3 nucleotides read TGTGCCAGCAGCAGTAGTTGGGTGGCGGCCAAAAACATTCAGTACTTC.